The table lists the clone carrying this T cell receptor (beta chain) with a few counts. Its specificity is unknown. At one end, the junction sequence differs from germline, possibly due to a read error. Healthy individuals of Caucasian origin from Russia, aged roughly 6 to 100, served as donors. Together with a sample-barcoded 5' primer, a J-beta primer mix was included in a second PCR lasting about 7 to 11 cycles. Each CDR3 protein is one row after TCRdb ran MiXCR on the 5' RACE reads. This repertoire shows some 730,000 distinct CDR3 sequences, about 20% found once; its top ten account for roughly 22%. The sample originates from a study of blood T cells in healthy people across ages. General study results and limits: Long-lived donors exceeded aged donors in naive CD4+ cells and diversity. There was no known CMV status for donors, so expanded clonotype changes were possibly confounded. With unsorted PBMCs, a conclusive comparison of naive versus antigen-experienced cells was not possible.

The germline V gene encodes CDR1 MNHEY and CDR2 SVGEGT. The length of the CDR3 is 16 residues. This sequence joins TRBV6-2 or TRBV6-3 and TRBJ2-2, with D maybe TRBD2 (5 bases). The source of this sequence is a man between 65 and 79 years old in good health. Sequenced material: blood. CDR3 nucleotides: TGTGCCAGCAGTTACATCGTAACAGCCAACACCGGGGAGCCGTTTTTT. This codes for CASSYIVTANTGEPFF.